These 15 T cell receptor beta chains originate from one sample sequenced in a study of beta chain features in type 1 diabetes (dated by TCRdb to the late 2010s). Library creation used the immunoSEQ multiplex PCR assay. All of the isolated RNA was reverse transcribed with the High Capacity cDNA Reverse Transcription Kit, so expressed TCRB transcripts were sequenced. This immuneACCESS table, as held by TCRdb, lists in-frame sequences with V and J called but not all clones. Of the missing ones, under half trace to an unresolved V gene in checked studies; the others have no known cause. The sample table contains 150,000 to 200,000 clones; only one count was recorded for over 7.5% of them. The ten top clones hold over 2% of the sample. Sequencing used central memory CD4+ T cells from blood. The receptors come from a woman aged 18-29 years in good health.

Concerning this clone: An end of the junction does not agree with germline; a read error may underlie this. V gene TRBV5-4 combines with J gene TRBJ2-2; D uncertain. The CDR3 covers 15 residues. The V gene's germline CDR1 is SGHNT and CDR2 YYREEE (reference sequence). CDR3 protein: CASSLRARNTGELFF. The CDR3, as DNA: TGCGCCAGCAGCTTGAGAGCGCGGAACACCGGGGAGCTGTTTTTT.

This clone was found a few times. This chain uses TRBV5-1 with TRBJ2-5, with TRBD1 matching 9 bases. The CDR3 length is 15 residues. CDR1 is SGHRS and CDR2 is YFSETQ in the germline V gene. V shed 4 bases, J shed 3 bases, and the junction held 7 bases outside the gene matches. In nucleotides, the CDR3 is TGCGCCAGCAGCCAGGGACAGGGTAGTGAAGAGACCCAGTACTTC. Amino acid sequence: CASSQGQGSEETQYF.

V gene TRBV19 combines with J gene TRBJ1-1, with D perhaps matching TRBD1 (5 bases). Trimming removed 4 bases at V and 5 bases at J, with 11 bases between. CDR3 length: 13 residues. Germline lookup yields CDR1 LNHDA and CDR2 SQIVND (reference sequence). The CDR3 DNA reads as TGTGCCAGTAGTAACCAGGGCTGGACTGAAGCTTTCTTT. It is translated as CASSNQGWTEAFF.

The chain recombines TRBV4-2 with TRBJ2-2; TRBD2 might be the D (5 bases). Germline assignment: CDR1 LGHNA and CDR2 YNFKEQ. Trimming left V 0 bases short and J 3 bases short, with 11 bases between. There are 16 residues in the CDR3. CDR3 region: CASSQEERTYTGELFF. The CDR3 nucleotides are TGTGCCAGCAGCCAAGAAGAGCGGACCTACACCGGGGAGCTGTTTTTT.

In this sample, this clone turned up a few times. V gene TRBV7-2 combines with J gene TRBJ1-1, with D maybe TRBD1 (6 bases). The CDR3 is 14 residues long. The V end lost 5 bases, the J end lost 4 bases, and 14 bases lay between the germline ends. Germline V gene sequence: CDR1 SGHTA, CDR2 FQGNSA. The CDR3 loop is CASSLRGGFTEAFF. The CDR3 DNA follows: TGTGCCAGCAGCCTTAGGGGGGGGTTCACTGAAGCTTTCTTT.

This chain joins TRBV11-2 and TRBJ2-1; a possible D gene is TRBD2 (6 bases). V was clipped by 2 bases and J by 3 bases, with 8 bases between them. In germline, CDR1 is SGHAT, CDR2 FQNNGV. The CDR3 extends over 14 amino acids. The DNA for the CDR3 is TGTGCCAGCAGCTTATCGGGAGTCTACAATGAGCAGTTCTTC. This sequence encodes CASSLSGVYNEQFF.

This clone was seen only a few times. This chain connects TRBV5-1 to TRBJ2-3, with 8 bases fitting TRBD1. Germline V CDR1 and CDR2: SGHRS, YFSETQ. The CDR3 covers 14 residues. J gave up 5 bases and V 2 bases, and 4 bases lay outside the gene matches. CDR3 in amino acids: CASSFGQGEDTQYF. CDR3 in DNA: TGCGCCAGCAGCTTCGGACAGGGAGAAGATACGCAGTATTTT.

V gene TRBV7-8 combines with J gene TRBJ1-1, with 8 bases identical to TRBD1. J gave up 5 bases and V 10 bases, and 15 bases lay outside the gene matches. CDR1 SGHVS and CDR2 FQNEAQ come from the germline V gene. This CDR3 has 15 residues. CDR3 sequence: CATTLLSTGETEAFF. CDR3 nucleotide sequence: TGTGCCACCACGTTACTATCGACAGGGGAGACTGAAGCTTTCTTT.

The CDR3 DNA reads as TGTGCCAGCAGCTTATTAGCGCCTCAAGAGACCCAGTACTTC. It codes for CASSLLAPQETQYF. The gene calls are TRBV4-2 and TRBJ2-5, with D perhaps TRBD2 (5 bases). Germline loops: CDR1 LGHNA, CDR2 YNFKEQ. Trimming removed 5 bases from V and 2 bases from J, with 12 bases in between. The CDR3 consists of 14 residues.

DNA of the CDR3: TGTGCCAGCTCACCCCCCAGTGGGAGAGAGACCCAGTACTTC. Its translation: CASSPPSGRETQYF. This chain links TRBV18 with TRBJ2-5; D perhaps matches TRBD2 (5 bases). Per the germline V gene, CDR1 is KGHSH and CDR2 is LQKENI. The V end lost 3 bases, the J end lost 4 bases, and 12 bases lay between the germline ends. The CDR3 length is 14 residues.

Only a few counts were recorded for this clone. The CDR3 sequence: CASMVGVGANVLTF. DNA for the CDR3: TGTGCCAGCATGGTAGGGGTCGGGGCCAACGTCCTGACTTTC. The rearrangement links TRBV2 to TRBJ2-6; possibly TRBD1 for D (5 bases). V shed 7 bases and J shed 4 bases, with 11 bases lying between them. The CDR3 contains 14 residues. CDR1 is SNHLY and CDR2 is FYNNEI in the germline V gene.

This clone was seen more than once but under ten times. The chain uses TRBV5-1 and TRBJ1-3, with D tentatively TRBD1 (5 bases). The CDR3 is 12 amino acids. Deletions cut 3 bases from V and 7 bases from J, with 8 bases between. CDR1 and CDR2 (germline): SGHRS, YFSETQ. This chain's CDR3 is CASSSGENTIYF. CDR3 DNA: TGCGCCAGCAGCTCGGGGGAGAACACCATATATTTT.

The V gene is TRBV9, the J gene TRBJ2-5, with TRBD2 identical over 7 bases. With 1 base clipped from V and 5 bases from J, the junction kept 8 bases outside the gene matches. The CDR3 contains 15 residues. Germline V gene sequence: CDR1 SGDLS, CDR2 YYNGEE. CDR3 loop: CASSVQGGWAETQYF. For the CDR3, the DNA is TGTGCCAGCAGCGTACAGGGAGGGTGGGCGGAGACCCAGTACTTC.

This clone was observed a few times. The CDR3 sequence is CASSYSSLGSDGYTF. The CDR3, as DNA: TGTGCCAGCAGTTACTCGAGTCTCGGGAGTGATGGCTACACCTTC. This chain connects TRBV6-5 to TRBJ1-2; the D is unclear. The CDR3 sequence is 15 residues long. Germline-derived CDR1 and CDR2 are MNHEY and SVGAGI. The V end was cut by 0 bases, the J end by 6 bases, with 14 bases between.

This chain links TRBV30 with TRBJ2-1, with 7 bases fitting TRBD2. The CDR3 is made up of 15 amino acids. Germline V gene data show CDR1 as GTSNPN and CDR2 as SVGIG (reference sequence). V shed 1 base and J 5 bases; nucleotides not matched to a gene: 8. The CDR3 DNA is TGTGCCTGGAGTGCCGGGGGGAGGTTCGACAATGAGCAGTTCTTC. The encoded protein is CAWSAGGRFDNEQFF.